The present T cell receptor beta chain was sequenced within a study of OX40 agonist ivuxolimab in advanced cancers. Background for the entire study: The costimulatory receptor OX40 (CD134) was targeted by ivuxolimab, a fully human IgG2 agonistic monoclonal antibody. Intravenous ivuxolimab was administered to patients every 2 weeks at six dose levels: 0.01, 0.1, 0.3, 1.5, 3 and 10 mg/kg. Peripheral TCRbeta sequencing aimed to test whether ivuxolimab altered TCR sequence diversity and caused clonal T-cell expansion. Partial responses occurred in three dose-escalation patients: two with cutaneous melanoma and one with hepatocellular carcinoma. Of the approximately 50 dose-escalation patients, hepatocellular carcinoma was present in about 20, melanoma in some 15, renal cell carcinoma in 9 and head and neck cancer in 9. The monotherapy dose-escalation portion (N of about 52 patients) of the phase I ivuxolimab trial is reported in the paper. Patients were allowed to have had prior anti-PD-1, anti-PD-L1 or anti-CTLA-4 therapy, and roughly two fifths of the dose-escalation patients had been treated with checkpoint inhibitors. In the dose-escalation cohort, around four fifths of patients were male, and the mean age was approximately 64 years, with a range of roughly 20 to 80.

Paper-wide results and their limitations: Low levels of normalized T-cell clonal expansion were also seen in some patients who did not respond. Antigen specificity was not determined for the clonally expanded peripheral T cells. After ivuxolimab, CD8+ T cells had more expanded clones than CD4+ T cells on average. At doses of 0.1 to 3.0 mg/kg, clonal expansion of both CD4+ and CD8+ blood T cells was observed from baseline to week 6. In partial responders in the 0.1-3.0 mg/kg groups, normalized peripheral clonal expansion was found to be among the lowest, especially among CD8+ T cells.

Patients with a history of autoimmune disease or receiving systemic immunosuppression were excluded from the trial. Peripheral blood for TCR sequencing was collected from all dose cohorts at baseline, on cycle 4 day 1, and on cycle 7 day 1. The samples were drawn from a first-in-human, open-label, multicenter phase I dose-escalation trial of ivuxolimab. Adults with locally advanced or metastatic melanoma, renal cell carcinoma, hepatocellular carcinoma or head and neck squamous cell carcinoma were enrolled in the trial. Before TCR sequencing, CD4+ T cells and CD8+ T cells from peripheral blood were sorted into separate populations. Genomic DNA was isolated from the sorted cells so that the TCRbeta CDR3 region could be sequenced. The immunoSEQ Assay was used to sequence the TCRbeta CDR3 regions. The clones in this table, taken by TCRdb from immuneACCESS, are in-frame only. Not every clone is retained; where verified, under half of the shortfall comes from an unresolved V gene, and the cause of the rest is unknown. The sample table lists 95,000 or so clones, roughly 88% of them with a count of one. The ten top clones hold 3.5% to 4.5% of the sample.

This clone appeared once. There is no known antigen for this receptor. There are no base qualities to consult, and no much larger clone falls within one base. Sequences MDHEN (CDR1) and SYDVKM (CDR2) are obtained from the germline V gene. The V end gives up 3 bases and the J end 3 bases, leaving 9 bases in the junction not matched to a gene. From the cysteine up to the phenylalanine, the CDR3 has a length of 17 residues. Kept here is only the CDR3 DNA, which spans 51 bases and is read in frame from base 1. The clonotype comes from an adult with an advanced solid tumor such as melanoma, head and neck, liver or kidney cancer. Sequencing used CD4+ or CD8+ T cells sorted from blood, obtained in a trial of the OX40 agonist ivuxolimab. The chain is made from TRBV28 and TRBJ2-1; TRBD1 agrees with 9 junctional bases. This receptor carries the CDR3 CASSFTTGTGNYNEQFF. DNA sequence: TGTGCCAGCAGTTTCACTACCGGGACAGGGAACTACAATGAGCAGTTCTTC. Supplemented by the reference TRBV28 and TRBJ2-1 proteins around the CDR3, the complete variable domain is DVKVTQSSRYLVKRTGEKVFLECVQDMDHENMFWYRQDPGLGLRLIYFSYDVKMKEKGDIPEGYSVSREKKERFSLILESASTNQTSMYLCASSFTTGTGNYNEQFFGPGTRLTVL.